The TCR beta chain under discussion was sequenced for a study of neurological immune-mediated disorders (dated by TCRdb to between 2019 and 2020). About the full investigation: Of the approximately 34 multiple sclerosis patients, some 31 had relapsing-remitting MS and 3 had secondary progressive MS. Using UMI-based sequencing, the study compared peripheral blood TCR-beta repertoires from patients with HTLV-I-associated myelopathy (HAM/TSP), patients with multiple sclerosis, and healthy controls. The approximately 98 TCR-beta libraries included longitudinal samples, technical triplicates and paired sorted CD4+ and CD8+ T-cell subsets alongside PBMC samples. The cohort included roughly 71 subjects: some 14 with HAM/TSP, some 35 with multiple sclerosis, and some 20 healthy controls. Overall study outcomes, separate from this receptor: Across subjects, expanded clones never shared an identical CDR3 amino acid sequence, which suggests that the TCR-beta repertoires in every group were private. TCR clonal expansion was highest in HAM/TSP patients and lowest in MS patients, with MS patients falling below even healthy controls. The MS cluster was not associated with any clinical or MRI features, and the authors stated that larger cohorts are needed. Phylogenetic analysis grouped repertoires from 18 of 34 MS patients into a cluster of related CDR3 sequences, suggesting a possible repertoire-level signature.

TCR libraries for sorted subsets were made from approximately 960,000 sorted CD4+ or CD8+ T cells. Multiple sclerosis patients were enrolled in a US clinical protocol under which disease progression was evaluated by magnetic resonance imaging. Peripheral blood was subjected to Ficoll-Hypaque density gradient centrifugation to isolate PBMCs, which were then cryopreserved in liquid nitrogen. The study also sequenced paired sorted CD4+ and CD8+ subsets from healthy controls, HAM/TSP patients and MS patients. Its CDR3 holds 16 amino acids, cysteine through phenylalanine. The kept DNA is CDR3 alone, 48 bases in frame from the first base. The junction shows trimming of 0 bases on V and 1 base on J, plus 9 bases between the germline ends. This clonotype has at least ten counts. Its recognized antigen is unknown. No much larger clonotype is one base removed from it; base qualities were not supplied. cDNA was synthesized by template-switch 5'RACE using a primer carrying a 10-nucleotide random unique molecular identifier by which each TCR transcript was tagged. Each sequencing run produced over 180 million TCR-beta sequences covering 15-18 subjects. Total RNA was extracted with the RNeasy kit. Using the KAPA Real-time Library Amplification kit, TCR-beta VDJ regions were amplified with primers for the TCR constant region and the 5'RACE anchor. A first PCR added sample indexes and Illumina adaptors, and a second PCR then raised library yield. After purification with Ampure beads, the TCR product of roughly 650 bp was size-selected on a 2% E-gel SizeSelection system. Library quality was checked on a Bioanalyzer, concentration was measured with Qubit, and libraries were quantified with the Kapa Library Quantification kit before pooling. Paired-end 2 x 150 bp sequencing of the libraries was performed on an Illumina HiSeq 2500. To increase sequence diversity, roughly 24-32% phiX was spiked into each library pool. Per the source publication's procedure: The UMI-based MiGEC pipeline processed quality-filtered reads and removed over 80% of raw TCR sequences during error correction. IMGT germline references were used for aligning VDJ genes, and each clonotype was defined as a unique CDR3 amino acid sequence together with its V-J genes. VDJtools evaluated clonal expansion, Shannon diversity and CDR3 relatedness (CalcPairwiseDistances, ClusterSamples); CLCbio workbench built phylogenetic trees. A clone was classed as expanded if it had 8 or more unique UMIs, a cutoff based on coefficient-of-variation modelling across technical triplicates. TCRdb ran its own pipeline on the public reads, namely fastp trimming at Q25 and MiXCR clone calling, and kept in-frame beta chains. Under each unique CDR3 protein, matching rows form one entry showing the most common genes and DNA. The V and J calls here are based on TCRdb, not the publication. For this sample there are around 52,000 distinct CDR3 sequences; over 5.5% appear just once. The ten largest clones add up to approximately 1.3% of the sample.

The sequenced sample consisted of CD4+ T cells from blood. This chain is built from TRBV12-3 or TRBV12-4 and TRBJ2-2; the D gene is perhaps TRBD1, from 6 matching bases. The TCR originated in a woman aged 18-29 years with multiple sclerosis. The DNA reads as follows: TGTGCCAGCAGTTTAGCTACGACAGGGAACACCGGGGAGCTGTTTTTT. Translated, it gives CASSLATTGNTGELFF.